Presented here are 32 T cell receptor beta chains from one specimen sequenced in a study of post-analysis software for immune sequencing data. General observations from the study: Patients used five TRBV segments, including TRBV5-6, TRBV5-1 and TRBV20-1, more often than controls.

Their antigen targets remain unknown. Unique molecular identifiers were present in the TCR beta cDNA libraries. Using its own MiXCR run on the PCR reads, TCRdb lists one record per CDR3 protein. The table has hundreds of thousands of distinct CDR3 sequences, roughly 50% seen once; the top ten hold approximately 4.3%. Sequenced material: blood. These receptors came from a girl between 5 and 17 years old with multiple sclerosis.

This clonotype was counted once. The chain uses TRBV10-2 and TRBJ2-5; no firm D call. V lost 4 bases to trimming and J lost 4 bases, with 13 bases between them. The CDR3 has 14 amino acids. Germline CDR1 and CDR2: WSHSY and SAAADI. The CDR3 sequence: CASSAGLIGETQYF. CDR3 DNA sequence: TGCGCCAGCAGTGCTGGCCTAATCGGAGAGACCCAGTACTTC.

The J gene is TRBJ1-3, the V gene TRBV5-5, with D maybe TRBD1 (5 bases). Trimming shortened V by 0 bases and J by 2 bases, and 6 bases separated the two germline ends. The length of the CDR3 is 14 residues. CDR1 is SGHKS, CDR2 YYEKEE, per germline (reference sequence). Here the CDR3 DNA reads TGTGCCAGCAGCTTGGCAGGGCCTGGAAACACCATATATTTT. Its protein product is CASSLAGPGNTIYF.

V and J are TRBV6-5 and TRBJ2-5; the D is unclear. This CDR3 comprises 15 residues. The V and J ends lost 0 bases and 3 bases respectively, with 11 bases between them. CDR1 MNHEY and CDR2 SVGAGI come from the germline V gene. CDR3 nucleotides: TGTGCCAGCAGTTACTCGATAGGCAGTGAAGAGACCCAGTACTTC. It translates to CASSYSIGSEETQYF.

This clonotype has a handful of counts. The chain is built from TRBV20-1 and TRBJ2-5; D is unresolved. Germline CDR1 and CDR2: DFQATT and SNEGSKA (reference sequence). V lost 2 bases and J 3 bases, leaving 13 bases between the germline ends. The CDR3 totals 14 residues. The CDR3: CSARRVGLKETQYF. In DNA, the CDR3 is TGCAGTGCTAGACGGGTCGGGTTGAAAGAGACCCAGTACTTC.

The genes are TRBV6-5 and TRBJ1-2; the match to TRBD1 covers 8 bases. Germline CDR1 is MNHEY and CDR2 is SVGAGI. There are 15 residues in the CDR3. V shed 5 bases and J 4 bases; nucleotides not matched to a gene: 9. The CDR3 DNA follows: TGTGCCAGCAGTCCGACAGGGGAAGGGCTCTATGGCTACACCTTC. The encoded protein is CASSPTGEGLYGYTF.

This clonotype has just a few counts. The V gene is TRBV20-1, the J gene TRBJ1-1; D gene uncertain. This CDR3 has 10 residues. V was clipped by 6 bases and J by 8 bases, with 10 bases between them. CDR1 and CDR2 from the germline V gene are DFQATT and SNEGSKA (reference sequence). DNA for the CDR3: TGCAGTGCCCGTGCCCTAGAAGCTTTCTTT. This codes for CSARALEAFF.

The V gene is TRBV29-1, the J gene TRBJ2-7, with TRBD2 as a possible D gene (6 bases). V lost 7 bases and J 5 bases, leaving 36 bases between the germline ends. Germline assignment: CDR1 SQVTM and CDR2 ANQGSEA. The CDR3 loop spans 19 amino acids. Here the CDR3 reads CSALGGIGERIDIGDEQYF. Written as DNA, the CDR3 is TGCAGCGCCCTCGGCGGGATAGGGGAGCGGATCGATATAGGCGACGAGCAGTACTTC.

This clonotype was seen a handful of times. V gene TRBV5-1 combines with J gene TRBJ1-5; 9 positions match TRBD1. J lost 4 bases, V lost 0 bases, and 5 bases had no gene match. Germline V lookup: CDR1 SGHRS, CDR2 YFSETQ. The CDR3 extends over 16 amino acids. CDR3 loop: CASSLGGTGRNQPQHF. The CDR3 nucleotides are TGCGCCAGCAGCTTGGGGGGGACAGGGAGGAATCAGCCCCAGCATTTT.

CDR3: CASSPGPGTVYGYTF. The CDR3 coding sequence is TGTGCCAGCAGTCCAGGGCCCGGGACAGTCTATGGCTACACCTTC. This rearrangement joins TRBV12-3 or TRBV12-4 to TRBJ1-2, with TRBD1 matching 7 bases. CDR3 length: 15 residues. V shed 5 bases, J shed 4 bases, and the junction held 10 bases outside the gene matches.

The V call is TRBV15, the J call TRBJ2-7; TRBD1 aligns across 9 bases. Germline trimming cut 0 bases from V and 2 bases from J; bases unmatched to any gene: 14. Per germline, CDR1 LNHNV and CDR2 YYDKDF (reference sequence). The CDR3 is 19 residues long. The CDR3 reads CATSRDLMTRWDRAYEQYF. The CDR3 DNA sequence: TGTGCCACCAGCAGAGATCTAATGACACGATGGGACAGGGCCTACGAGCAGTACTTC. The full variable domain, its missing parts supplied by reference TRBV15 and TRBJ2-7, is DAMVIQNPRYQVTQFGKPVTLSCSQTLNHNVMYWYQQKSSQAPKLLFHYYDKDFNNEADTPDNFQSRRPNTSFCFLDIRSPGLGDTAMYLCATSRDLMTRWDRAYEQYFGPGTRLTVT.

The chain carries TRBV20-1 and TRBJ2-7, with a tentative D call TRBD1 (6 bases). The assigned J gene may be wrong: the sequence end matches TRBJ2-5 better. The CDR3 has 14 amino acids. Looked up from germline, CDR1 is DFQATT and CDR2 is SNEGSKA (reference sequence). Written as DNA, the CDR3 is TGCAGTGCTAGGAGGGACACGCAAACGAAGACCCAGTACTTC. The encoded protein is CSARRDTQTKTQYF.

CDR3 amino acids: CASSSGNANPDTQYF. The DNA for the CDR3 is TGTGCCAGCAGCTCAGGGAATGCCAATCCAGATACGCAGTATTTT. This chain links TRBV5-5 with TRBJ2-3; weak D call: TRBD1 (5 bases). Per the germline V gene, CDR1 is SGHKS and CDR2 is YYEKEE (reference sequence). V lost 3 bases to trimming and J lost 4 bases, with 15 bases between them. This CDR3 spans 15 amino acids.

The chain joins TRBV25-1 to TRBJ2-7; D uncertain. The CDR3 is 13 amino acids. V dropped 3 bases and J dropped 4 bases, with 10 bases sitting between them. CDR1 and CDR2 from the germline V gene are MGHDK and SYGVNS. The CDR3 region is CASSDGWGYEQYF. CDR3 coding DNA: TGTGCCAGCAGTGACGGCTGGGGTTACGAGCAGTACTTC.

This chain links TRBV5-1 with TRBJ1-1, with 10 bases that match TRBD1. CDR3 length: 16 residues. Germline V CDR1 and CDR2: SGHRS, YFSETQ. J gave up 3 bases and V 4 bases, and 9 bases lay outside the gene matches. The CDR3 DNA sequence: TGCGCCAGCAGCCCCGGGACAGGGGTATTGGACACTGAAGCTTTCTTT. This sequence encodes CASSPGTGVLDTEAFF.

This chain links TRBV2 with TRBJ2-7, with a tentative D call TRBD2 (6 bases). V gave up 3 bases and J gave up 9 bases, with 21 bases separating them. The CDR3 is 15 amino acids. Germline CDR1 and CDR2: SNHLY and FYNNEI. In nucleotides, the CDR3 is TGTGCCAGCAGTGAGGAGACTAGTTTATACAAAGGGCAGTACTTC. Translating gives CASSEETSLYKGQYF.

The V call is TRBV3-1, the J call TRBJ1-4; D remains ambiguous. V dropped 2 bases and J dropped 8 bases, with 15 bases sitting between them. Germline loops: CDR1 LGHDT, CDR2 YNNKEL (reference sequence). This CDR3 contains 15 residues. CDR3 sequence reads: CASSQRKPSSEKLFF. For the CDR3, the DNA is TGTGCCAGCAGCCAACGGAAACCTTCAAGCGAAAAACTGTTTTTT.

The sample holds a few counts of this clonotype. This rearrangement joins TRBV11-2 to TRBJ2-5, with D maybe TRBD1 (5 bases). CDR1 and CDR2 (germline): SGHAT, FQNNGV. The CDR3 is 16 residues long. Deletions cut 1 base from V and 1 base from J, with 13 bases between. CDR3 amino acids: CASSLAQGRVQETQYF. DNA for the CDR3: TGTGCCAGCAGCTTAGCGCAGGGAAGGGTCCAAGAGACCCAGTACTTC. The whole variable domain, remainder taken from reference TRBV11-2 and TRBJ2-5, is EAGVAQSPRYKIIEKRQSVAFWCNPISGHATLYWYQQILGQGPKLLIQFQNNGVVDDSQLPKDRFSAERLKGVDSTLKIQPAKLEDSAVYLCASSLAQGRVQETQYFGPGTRLLVL.

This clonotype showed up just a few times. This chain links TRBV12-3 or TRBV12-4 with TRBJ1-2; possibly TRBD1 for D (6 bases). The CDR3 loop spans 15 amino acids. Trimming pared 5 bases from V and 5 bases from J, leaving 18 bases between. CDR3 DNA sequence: TGTGCCAGCAGTCAACAGGGTCCTAGGACTTATGGCTACACCTTC. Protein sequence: CASSQQGPRTYGYTF.

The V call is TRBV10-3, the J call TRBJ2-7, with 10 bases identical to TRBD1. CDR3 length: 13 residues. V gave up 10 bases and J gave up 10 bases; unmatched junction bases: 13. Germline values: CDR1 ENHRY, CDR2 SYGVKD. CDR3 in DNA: TGTGCCAGTACCGGGACAGGGGAAGAGATCCAGTACTTC. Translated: CASTGTGEEIQYF.

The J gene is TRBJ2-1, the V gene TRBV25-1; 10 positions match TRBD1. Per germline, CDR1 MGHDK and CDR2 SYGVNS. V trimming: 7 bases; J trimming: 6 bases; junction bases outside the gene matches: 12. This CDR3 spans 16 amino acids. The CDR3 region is CASTSDRGPFGNEQFF. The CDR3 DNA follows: TGTGCCAGCACATCAGACAGGGGGCCCTTCGGCAATGAGCAGTTCTTC.

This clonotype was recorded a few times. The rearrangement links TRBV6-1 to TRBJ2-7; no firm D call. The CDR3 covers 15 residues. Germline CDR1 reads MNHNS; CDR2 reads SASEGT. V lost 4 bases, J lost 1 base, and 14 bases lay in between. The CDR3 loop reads CASSALPGRSYEQYF. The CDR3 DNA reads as TGTGCCAGCAGTGCCCTTCCCGGCAGGTCCTACGAGCAGTACTTC.

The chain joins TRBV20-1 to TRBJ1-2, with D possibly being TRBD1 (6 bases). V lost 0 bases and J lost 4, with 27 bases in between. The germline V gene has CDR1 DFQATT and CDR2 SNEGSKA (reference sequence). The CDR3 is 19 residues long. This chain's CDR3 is CSAREPKIGPTGGFYGYTF. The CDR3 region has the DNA TGCAGTGCTAGAGAACCTAAGATTGGTCCGACAGGAGGATTCTATGGCTACACCTTC.

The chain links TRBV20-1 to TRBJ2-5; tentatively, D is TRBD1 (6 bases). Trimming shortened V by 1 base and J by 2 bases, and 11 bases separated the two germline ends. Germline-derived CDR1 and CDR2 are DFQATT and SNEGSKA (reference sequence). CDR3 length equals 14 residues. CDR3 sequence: CSARGSGVQETQYF. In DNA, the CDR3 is TGCAGTGCTAGAGGGTCAGGGGTACAAGAGACCCAGTACTTC.

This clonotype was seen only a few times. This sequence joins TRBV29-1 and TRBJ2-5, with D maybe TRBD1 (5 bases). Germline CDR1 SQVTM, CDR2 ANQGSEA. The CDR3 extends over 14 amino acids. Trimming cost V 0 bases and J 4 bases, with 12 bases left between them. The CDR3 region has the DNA TGCAGCGTTGAAGACCTCGGACAAGGAGAGACCCAGTACTTC. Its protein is CSVEDLGQGETQYF.

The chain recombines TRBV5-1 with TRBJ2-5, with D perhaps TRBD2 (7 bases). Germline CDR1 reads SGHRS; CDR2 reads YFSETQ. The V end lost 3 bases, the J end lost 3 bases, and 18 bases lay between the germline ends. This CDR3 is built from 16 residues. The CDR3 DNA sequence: TGCGCCAGCAGCTCGGGCCCCGCGGGGGCCGAAGAGACCCAGTACTTC. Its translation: CASSSGPAGAEETQYF. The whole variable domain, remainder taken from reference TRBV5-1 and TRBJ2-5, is KAGVTQTPRYLIKTRGQQVTLSCSPISGHRSVSWYQQTPGQGLQFLFEYFSETQRNKGNFPGRFSGRQFSNSRSEMNVSTLELGDSALYLCASSSGPAGAEETQYFGPGTRLLVL.

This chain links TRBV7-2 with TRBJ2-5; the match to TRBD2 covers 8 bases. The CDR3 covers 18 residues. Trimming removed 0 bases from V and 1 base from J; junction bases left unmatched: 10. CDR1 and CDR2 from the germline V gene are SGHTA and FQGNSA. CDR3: CASSLAKRGPWTQETQYF. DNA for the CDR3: TGTGCCAGCAGCTTAGCGAAGCGGGGGCCTTGGACCCAAGAGACCCAGTACTTC. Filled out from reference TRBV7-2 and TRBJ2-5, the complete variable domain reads GAGVSQSPSNKVTEKGKDVELRCDPISGHTALYWYRQSLGQGLEFLIYFQGNSAPDKSGLPSDRFSAERTGGSVSTLTIQRTQQEDSAVYLCASSLAKRGPWTQETQYFGPGTRLLVL.

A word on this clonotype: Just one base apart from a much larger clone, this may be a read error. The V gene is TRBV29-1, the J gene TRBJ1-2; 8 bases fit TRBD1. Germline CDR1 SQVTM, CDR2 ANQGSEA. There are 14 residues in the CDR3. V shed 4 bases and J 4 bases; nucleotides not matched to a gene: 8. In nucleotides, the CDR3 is TGCAGCGTTGGAGAGGAGGGACAGGCCTATGGCTACACCTTC. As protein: CSVGEEGQAYGYTF.

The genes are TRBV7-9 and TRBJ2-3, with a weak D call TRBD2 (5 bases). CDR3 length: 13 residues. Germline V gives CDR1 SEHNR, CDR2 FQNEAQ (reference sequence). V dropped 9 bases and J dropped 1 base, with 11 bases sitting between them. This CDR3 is CASLRRGTDTQYF. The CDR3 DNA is TGTGCCAGTCTTAGGCGGGGCACAGATACGCAGTATTTT. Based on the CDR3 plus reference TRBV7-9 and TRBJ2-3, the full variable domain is DTGVSQNPRHKITKRGQNVTFRCDPISEHNRLYWYRQTLGQGPEFLTYFQNEAQLEKSRLLSDRFSAERPKGSFSTLEIQRTEQGDSAMYLCASLRRGTDTQYFGPGTRLTVL.

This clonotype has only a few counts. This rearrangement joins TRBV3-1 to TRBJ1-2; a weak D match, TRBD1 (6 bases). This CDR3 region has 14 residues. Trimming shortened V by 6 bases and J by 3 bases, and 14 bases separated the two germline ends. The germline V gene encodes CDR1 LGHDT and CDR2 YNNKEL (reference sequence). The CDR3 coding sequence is TGTGCCAGCAGGTCCCGGACAGTCTACTATGGCTACACCTTC. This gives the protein CASRSRTVYYGYTF.

CDR3 nucleotide sequence: TGTGCCAGCAGTTTAGGCCCTAAGGGGGTGACCCAGTACTTC. Its translation is CASSLGPKGVTQYF. The V call is TRBV12-3 or TRBV12-4, the J call TRBJ2-4, with D possibly being TRBD1 (6 bases). The J call is in doubt because the DNA end fits TRBJ2-5 better. There are 14 residues in the CDR3.

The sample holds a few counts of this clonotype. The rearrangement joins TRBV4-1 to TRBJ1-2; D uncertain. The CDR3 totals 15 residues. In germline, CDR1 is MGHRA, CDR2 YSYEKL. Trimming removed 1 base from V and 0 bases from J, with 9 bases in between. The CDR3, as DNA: TGCGCCAGCAGCCAAGTAGGAGGCACTAACTATGGCTACACCTTC. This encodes CASSQVGGTNYGYTF.

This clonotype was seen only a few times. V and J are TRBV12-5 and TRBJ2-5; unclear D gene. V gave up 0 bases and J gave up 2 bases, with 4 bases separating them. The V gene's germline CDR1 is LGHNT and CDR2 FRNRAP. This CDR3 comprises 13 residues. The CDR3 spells CASGLVKQETQYF. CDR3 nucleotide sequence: TGTGCTAGTGGTTTGGTAAAGCAAGAGACCCAGTACTTC.